These T cell receptor beta chains were read from a single sample in a study of blood T cell repertoires in COVID-19. TCRdb's copy holds only in-frame clones and misses some; the assay was immunoSEQ multiplex PCR. The repertoire holds 200,000 or so clones, with 84% as singletons. Material for sequencing was peripheral blood. These receptors all come from a man aged 40-49 years who had recovered from COVID-19. The CDR3 runs from the conserved cysteine through the conserved F or W. The listing skips clone size in some rows; elsewhere it reads once, few, many or a size class.

>TRBV7-9|TRBJ2-7|NA
CASSSTSGRGDEQYF
>TRBV3-1/TRBV3-2|TRBJ2-7|NA
CASSQDGGGFLYEQYF
>TRBV19|TRBJ1-2|once
CASSRRDSDNYGYTF
>TRBV20-1|TRBJ2-7|NA
CSASWATYEQYF
>TRBV27|TRBJ1-2|once
CASSLSFEGHGYTF
>TRBV7-2|TRBJ2-7|once
CASSQDRVIREQYF
>TRBV19|TRBJ1-2|NA
CASSRDRGGLYGYTF
>TRBV29-1|TRBJ2-7|NA
CSVSGQGSRPYEQYF
>TRBV4-3|TRBJ2-7|NA
CASSHGLAVGDEQYF
>TRBV13|TRBJ2-1|once
CASSLFSGKTYNEQFF
>TRBV11-2|TRBJ2-5|NA
CASSLISETQYF
>TRBV7-9|TRBJ2-1|NA
CASSLQIRVTGKNEQFF
>TRBV2|TRBJ1-3|NA
CASRPPGRRDFGNTIYF
>TRBV6-6|TRBJ1-1|NA
CASSLSTVRLNTEAFF
>TRBV7-2|TRBJ2-5|NA
CASHKAGMETQYF
>TRBV9|TRBJ2-5|NA
CASSVDRAGGETQYF
>TRBV19|TRBJ2-1|NA
CASRRLAGGSSYNEQFF
>TRBV9|TRBJ2-7|NA
CASSRGLDRGSYEQYF
>TRBV20-1|TRBJ2-3|NA
CSASTRTTDTQYF
>TRBV30|TRBJ2-1|NA
CAWRLTPGLAGGTYNEQFF
>TRBV29-1|TRBJ2-3|NA
CSVGGQGRTDTQYF
>TRBV4-1|TRBJ1-2|NA
CASSQDGLPGYDGYTF
>TRBV29-1|TRBJ2-1|NA
CSVEDLSAETYNEQFF
>TRBV6-5|TRBJ1-2|NA
CASTDRVFSGYTF